This T cell receptor (beta chain) was identified during a study of blood T cells in healthy people across ages (dated by TCRdb to between 2015 and 2017). Study-wide context: In model experiments, roughly one uniquely barcoded TCR beta cDNA molecule per two T cells was captured by template switching. Age-related changes in TCR beta repertoire diversity were measured in the study by deep sequencing normalized with unique cDNA molecular identifiers. To avoid experimental bias, donors of different ages were spread randomly across the sequencing lanes. Using the same blood draw, the study looked at two additional independent replicas of 1 million unique cDNA reads for two donors, one aged 18 to 29 and the other aged 80 or older. Donors were grouped into four age groups: young (average roughly 17 years), middle-aged (under 40), aged (over 55) and long-lived (approximately 78). The investigation overall reported the following: Observed TCR beta diversity per million T cells fell roughly linearly with age, and a significant reduction was already apparent by age around 44. Estimates of total diversity based on one million sequenced T cells were regarded as lower bounds and as underestimates. The long-lived group showed more naive CD4+ T cells, fewer expanded clones and increased TCR diversity than the aged group, suggesting age selection. Because profiling used bulk unsorted PBMCs, naive and antigen-experienced compartments could not be compared conclusively. Because donor CMV infection status was unknown, age-related changes in expanded clonotypes were potentially confounded. There was a strong correlation between observed TCR beta diversity and the percentage of naive T cells measured by flow cytometry.

The donors were roughly 38 Caucasian individuals from Russia, aged about 6 to 95 years, who were systemically healthy. Around 10 milliliters of peripheral blood were collected from each donor into EDTA-treated Vacutainer tubes. PBMCs were isolated by Ficoll-Paque density-gradient centrifugation, with at least 6.5 million obtained per sample. Total RNA, at least 6 micrograms per sample, was extracted from PBMCs with Trizol reagent. Naive CD45RAhigh/CD27high T cell percentages were measured by flow cytometry on a PBMC aliquot from every donor. Library preparation employed 5' RACE. Sequencing used an Illumina HiSeq 2500. The second PCR ran for roughly 7 to 11 cycles and used a J-beta primer mix along with a sample-barcoded 5' primer. Each TCR beta cDNA molecule received a unique molecular identifier from a template-switch 5' adaptor carrying 12 random nucleotides. Each sample yielded at least 2.5 million CDR3-containing paired-end reads. The Mint cDNA synthesis kit, primed by a TRBC-specific oligonucleotide, was used to synthesize first-strand cDNA from all RNA. All cDNA was treated with uracil-DNA glycosylase and then went through a first 18-cycle PCR with the universal primers M1SS and BC2_uni_R. Under the source paper's analysis protocol: Each sample was normalized by randomly selecting 1 million high-quality reads, each carrying a distinct molecular identifier. Instead of being binned into consensus sequences, reads that shared molecular identifiers were thrown out. MiTCR, run with a Q25 quality threshold and the strictest error-elimination algorithm, handled CDR3 identification, clonotype clustering and error correction. A nonparametric unseen species model with Euler transformation was used to estimate a lower bound on total TCR beta diversity. Using fastp trimming at Q25 and MiXCR clonotype assembly, TCRdb reanalyzed the public sequencing data and kept in-frame beta chains. For every CDR3 protein sequence, its rows merge into one entry that carries the most common genes and DNA. These V and J calls derive from TCRdb rather than the authors' analysis. Recorded for this sample are roughly 1,700,000 distinct CDR3 sequences; approximately 30% of them occurred a single time. Roughly 8% of the sample belongs to the ten largest clones.

This clonotype has more than one count but fewer than ten. Its cognate antigen has yet to be identified. Base qualities are not provided; no much larger clone lies one nucleotide away. Sequencing was performed on blood. The sequence came from a woman in her 30s in good health.

In nucleotides, the sequence is TGCAGTGCTTCATATCGACAGAACACTGAAGCTTTCTTT. Translation gives CSASYRQNTEAFF. The receptor chain draws on TRBV20-1 and TRBJ1-1, with no reliable assignment of the D segment. CDR1 and CDR2 are read off the germline V gene (reference sequence) as DFQATT and SNEGSKA. The CDR3 starts with the cysteine, ends with the phenylalanine, and has 13 residues. The CDR3 DNA has 39 bases and is translated from base 1. Trimming costs V 5 bases and J 1 base, and their ends lie 11 bases apart.